This T cell receptor beta chain stems from a study of T-cell memory formation after mild COVID-19. On the study more broadly: TCR clusters were mostly donor specific. Findings of the study overall: Clonal second-wave expansions that peaked on day 37 had unconfirmed SARS-CoV-2 specificity. The study found contracting CD4+ clones mainly in CM and EM and contracting CD8+ clones in EMRA. Contracting clones, day 15 to 85, had balanced CD4/CD8, and later expanders favored CD4+.

Trimming removed 0 bases at V and 4 bases at J, with 7 bases between. Germline CDR1 MNHEY, CDR2 SMNVEV (reference sequence). The CDR3 runs 14 residues. Concerning this clonotype: Its cognate antigen is unknown.

MiXCR, applied by TCRdb to the 5' RACE reads, yields one record per CDR3 protein. The sample lists some 300,000 distinct CDR3 sequences, approximately 19% occurring once. This rearrangement joins TRBV27 to TRBJ1-5, with D uncertain. The TCR comes from a young man who had mild COVID-19 (a few samples of this study predate the infection). Cell type and time point are not known. Sequencing input: PBMCs or a T cell subset sorted from them (not recorded which). The CDR3, as DNA: TGTGCCAGCAGTTTATCGTTGGGGAATCAGCCCCAGCATTTT. Translation: CASSLSLGNQPQHF.